The 17 T cell receptor beta chains in this list originate from one sample, sequenced in a study of cytomegalovirus exposure and HLA in healthy donors. The PCR used 60 Vbeta and 13 Jbeta primers. Generated by immunoSEQ multiplex PCR, the TCRdb table keeps only in-frame clones and is missing some. The sample includes more than 65,000 clones, approximately 74% of them seen just once. The sample consisted of PBMCs. The receptors stem from a woman between 45 and 60 years old in good health and CMV-seropositive.

The CDR3 DNA reads as TGTGCCAGCAGTTTGGGGGGGGCTGAAGCTTTCTTT. This gives the protein CASSLGGAEAFF. The chain combines TRBV28 with TRBJ1-1; weak D call: TRBD1 (5 bases). The CDR3 consists of 12 residues. CDR1 MDHEN and CDR2 SYDVKM come from the germline V gene. Trimming pared 3 bases from V and 6 bases from J, leaving 8 bases between.

This rearrangement joins TRBV13 to TRBJ1-1; the match to TRBD1 covers 8 bases. The CDR3 loop spans 14 amino acids. The junction had 5 bases not matched to a gene; V was cut back by 5 bases and J by 3 bases. Germline assignment: CDR1 PRHDT and CDR2 FYEKMQ (reference sequence). DNA of the CDR3: TGTGCCAGCAGCGTGGACAGGGTAGACACTGAAGCTTTCTTT. Encoded protein: CASSVDRVDTEAFF.

The chain combines TRBV9 with TRBJ2-4; 8 bases line up with TRBD1. The junction had 3 bases not matched to a gene; V was cut back by 0 bases and J by 7 bases. The CDR3 extends over 14 amino acids. The germline V gene encodes CDR1 SGDLS and CDR2 YYNGEE. The DNA for the CDR3 is TGTGCCAGCAGCGTAGCAGGGGGCTGGAACATTCAGTACTTC. This encodes CASSVAGGWNIQYF.

The V gene is TRBV19, the J gene TRBJ2-1, with D possibly matching TRBD1 (5 bases). The CDR3 has 15 residues. In germline, CDR1 is LNHDA, CDR2 SQIVND (reference sequence). V lost 6 bases and J 4 bases, leaving 16 bases between the germline ends. In DNA form, the CDR3 reads TGTGCCAGTAGAAGTTCCAAGGGGAATTACAATGAGCAGTTCTTC. Translated, it gives CASRSSKGNYNEQFF.

This clone was seen a handful of times. The J gene is TRBJ1-2, the V gene TRBV30; D unclear. This CDR3 has 12 amino acids. Germline V lookup: CDR1 GTSNPN, CDR2 SVGIG (reference sequence). V lost 0 bases to trimming and J lost 7 bases, with 9 bases between them. The CDR3 is CAWSVTGSGYTF. Written as DNA, the CDR3 is TGTGCCTGGAGTGTTACCGGGAGTGGCTACACCTTC.

The chain uses TRBV19 and TRBJ2-7, with D unresolved. CDR3 length: 14 residues. Looked up from germline, CDR1 is LNHDA and CDR2 is SQIVND (reference sequence). Between the trimmed V and J ends, which lost 5 bases and 2 bases, there was a span of 13 bases. The CDR3 nucleotides are TGTGCCAGTAGTTTGCGTTCTCTCCCCTACGAGCAGTACTTC. Residues: CASSLRSLPYEQYF.

The rearrangement joins TRBV9 to TRBJ2-1; the D gene is possibly TRBD2 (7 bases). This CDR3 has 14 residues. Germline assignment: CDR1 SGDLS and CDR2 YYNGEE. V lost 4 bases, J lost 9 bases, and 17 bases lay in between. CDR3 sequence: CASSLGPRGGEQFF. CDR3 coding DNA: TGTGCCAGCAGCCTCGGACCAAGGGGGGGTGAGCAGTTCTTC.

The J gene is TRBJ1-4, the V gene TRBV7-9, with TRBD1 matching over 7 bases. The germline V gene has CDR1 SEHNR and CDR2 FQNEAQ (reference sequence). J lost 5 bases, V lost 10 bases, and 10 bases had no gene match. This CDR3 spans 14 amino acids. This chain's CDR3 is CATKISGGNEKLFF. In DNA, the CDR3 is TGTGCCACCAAAATTTCAGGGGGGAATGAAAAACTGTTTTTT.

This clone was found a few times. This rearrangement joins TRBV4-2 to TRBJ2-5; 7 nucleotides agree with TRBD2. The CDR3 loop spans 16 amino acids. J lost 5 bases, V lost 4 bases, and 13 bases had no gene match. Germline V gives CDR1 LGHNA, CDR2 YNFKEQ. The CDR3 region has the DNA TGTGCCAGCAGCCCAACGGCTAGCGGCCCTACGGAGACCCAGTACTTC. Its protein is CASSPTASGPTETQYF.

In its sample, this clone was seen once. The V call is TRBV11-3, the J call TRBJ1-1, with D perhaps TRBD1 (5 bases). The CDR3 has 13 residues. Trimming stripped 5 bases from V and 3 bases from J, with 10 bases between. Germline loops: CDR1 SGHNT, CDR2 YENEEA. CDR3 sequence reads: CASSHPRDTEAFF. The CDR3 DNA follows: TGTGCCAGCAGCCACCCCAGGGACACTGAAGCTTTCTTT. Drawing the rest from reference TRBV11-3 and TRBJ1-1, the complete variable domain is EAGVVQSPRYKIIEKKQPVAFWCNPISGHNTLYWYLQNLGQGPELLIRYENEEAVDDSQLPKDRFSAERLKGVDSTLKIQPAELGDSAVYLCASSHPRDTEAFFGQGTRLTVV.

The V gene is TRBV29-1, the J gene TRBJ2-2; 8 bases match TRBD1. Trimming cost V 6 bases and J 5 bases; bases outside gene matches: 8. This CDR3 has 14 residues. Germline CDR1 SQVTM, CDR2 ANQGSEA. CDR3 residues: CSVRDRRGTGELFF. CDR3 DNA sequence: TGCAGCGTGCGGGACAGGCGAGGGACCGGGGAGCTGTTTTTT.

The chain employs TRBV4-1 and TRBJ1-5; D is perhaps TRBD1 (6 bases). Germline V gene sequence: CDR1 MGHRA, CDR2 YSYEKL. The CDR3 sequence is 15 residues long. Trimming stripped 0 bases from V and 3 bases from J, with 9 bases between. In DNA, the CDR3 is TGCGCCAGCAGCCAAGATGACAGGCACAATCAGCCCCAGCATTTT. This encodes CASSQDDRHNQPQHF.

The chain recombines TRBV29-1 with TRBJ2-1, with D tentatively TRBD1 (6 bases). Germline V gives CDR1 SQVTM, CDR2 ANQGSEA. The CDR3 runs to 14 residues. Trimming pared 1 base from V and 8 bases from J, leaving 15 bases between. For the CDR3, the DNA is TGCAGCGTTGAAGTAGGTGACAGGCTAGATGAGCAGTTCTTC. Its translation is CSVEVGDRLDEQFF.

The rearrangement joins TRBV25-1 to TRBJ1-5, with 8 bases aligning to TRBD1. This CDR3 is 15 amino acids long. Per the germline V gene, CDR1 is MGHDK and CDR2 is SYGVNS. V lost 5 bases and J lost 6; bases outside the gene matches: 9. CDR3 in amino acids: CASSTTGGEGQPQHF. The CDR3 coding sequence is TGTGCCAGCAGTACCACAGGGGGAGAAGGTCAGCCCCAGCATTTT.

DNA of the CDR3: TGTGCCAGCAGCTTGTATGGCGGCTACACCTTC. This codes for CASSLYGGYTF. The chain employs TRBV5-4 and TRBJ1-2; no reliable D call. V was trimmed by 1 base and J by 8 bases, leaving 6 bases between them. Germline V CDR1 and CDR2: SGHNT, YYREEE (reference sequence). The length of the CDR3 is 11 residues.

This sequence joins TRBV6-6 and TRBJ2-1; 10 nucleotides align to TRBD2. Germline loops: CDR1 MNHNY, CDR2 SVGAGI (reference sequence). Losses at the gene ends were 5 bases for V and 0 bases for J; bases not matched to a gene: 4. CDR3 length equals 16 residues. CDR3 sequence (DNA): TGTGCCAGCAGTGGACTAGCGGCCAGCTCCTACAATGAGCAGTTCTTC. Residues: CASSGLAASSYNEQFF.

V usage is TRBV5-6 and J usage is TRBJ2-3; D gene uncertain. From germline, CDR1 is SGHDT and CDR2 YYEEEE. V was trimmed by 1 base and J by 2 bases, leaving 5 bases between them. CDR3 length: 13 residues. This chain's CDR3 is CASSLRDTDTQYF. The CDR3 DNA follows: TGTGCCAGCAGCTTGCGCGACACAGATACGCAGTATTTT.